A single sample gave rise to the 29 T cell receptor beta chains below, sequenced in a study of shared clonotypes between healthy human individuals. Clones were sequenced by immunoSEQ multiplex PCR, and TCRdb holds only the in-frame ones, with some missing. The top ten hold about 1.2% of the sample, which has some 1.5 million clones, 95% to 97% seen once. The sample comprised naive CD4+ T cells sorted from blood. The subset is: CD45RA+ positively selected. The receptors here all came from a man between 25 and 39 years old in good health.

The rearrangement joins TRBV11-2 to TRBJ1-4; 8 bases are a match to TRBD1. The CDR3 length is 17 residues. Germline-derived CDR1 and CDR2 are SGHAT and FQNNGV. Losses at the gene ends were 5 bases for V and 8 bases for J; bases not matched to a gene: 16. CDR3 nucleotide sequence: TGTGCCAGCAGCCCACGGACAGGGCGGGAAATAGAGGAAAAACTGTTTTTT. The encoded protein is CASSPRTGREIEEKLFF.

The sample holds one count of this clone. V gene TRBV28 combines with J gene TRBJ1-5; D is unresolved. This CDR3 has 14 amino acids. Germline CDR1 and CDR2: MDHEN and SYDVKM. V gave up 2 bases and J gave up 5 bases, with 10 bases separating them. CDR3 in amino acids: CASSLVITDQPQHF. The CDR3 bases are TGTGCCAGCAGTTTAGTAATTACAGATCAGCCCCAGCATTTT.

CDR3 nucleotides: TGTGCCAGCAGCGTGTCCGGGACTAGCGGGTACAATGAGCAGTTCTTC. This sequence encodes CASSVSGTSGYNEQFF. This chain uses TRBV9 with TRBJ2-1, with 12 nucleotides matching TRBD2. Germline loops: CDR1 SGDLS, CDR2 YYNGEE. This CDR3 spans 16 amino acids. V was pared by 2 bases and J by 4 bases, with 4 bases of the junction left unmatched.

This clone was detected only once. This chain uses TRBV13 with TRBJ2-7; TRBD2 matches at 12 bases. Germline lookup yields CDR1 PRHDT and CDR2 FYEKMQ (reference sequence). This CDR3 spans 14 amino acids. Unmatched junction bases numbered 6, after V lost 5 bases and J lost 7 bases. The CDR3 DNA sequence: TGTGCCAGCAGCCGACTAGCGGGAGCACGGGAGCAGTACTTC. It yields the protein CASSRLAGAREQYF.

The chain has TRBV21-1 and TRBJ2-1. TRBV21-1 represents a pseudogene. CDR3 length: 14 residues. CDR3 region: CADTKVNSYNEQFF. In DNA form, the CDR3 reads TGTGCCGATACCAAGGTCAACTCCTACAATGAGCAGTTCTTC.

The table lists this clone with a few counts. The chain uses TRBV6-5 and TRBJ2-7, with D possibly being TRBD1 (5 bases). Germline V gene lookup returns CDR1 MNHEY and CDR2 SVGAGI. The CDR3 loop spans 13 amino acids. The V end lost 4 bases, the J end lost 5 bases, and 12 bases lay between the germline ends. CDR3 in amino acids: CASSSQVIDEQYF. The CDR3 DNA is TGTGCCAGCAGTTCACAGGTTATCGACGAGCAGTACTTC.

The chain has TRBV9 and TRBJ2-3; D is uncertain. Per germline, CDR1 SGDLS and CDR2 YYNGEE. V lost 0 bases, J lost 0 bases, and 14 bases lay in between. This CDR3 region has 17 residues. The CDR3 region has the DNA TGTGCCAGCAGCGTAGGCAGGCAAAGACAAAGCACAGATACGCAGTATTTT. Encoded protein: CASSVGRQRQSTDTQYF.

The DNA of the CDR3 is TGCGCCAGCGTCCGGGACAGGGGCAAAAACATTCAGTACTTC. Translated: CASVRDRGKNIQYF. The chain recombines TRBV10-2 with TRBJ2-4; 10 bases are shared with TRBD1. This CDR3 region has 14 residues. The J segment lost 3 bases and the V segment lost 8 bases, leaving 4 bases of the junction unmatched. Germline V CDR1 and CDR2: WSHSY, SAAADI.

This rearrangement joins TRBV7-6 to TRBJ2-3, with D unresolved. The germline V and J ends were trimmed by 4 bases and 1 base, with 12 bases remaining between them. This CDR3 has 15 amino acids. The germline V gene encodes CDR1 SGHVS and CDR2 FNYEAQ. The CDR3 nucleotides read TGTGCCAGCAGCTACGGTAGTACACGCACAGATACGCAGTATTTT. Translated: CASSYGSTRTDTQYF.

The gene calls are TRBV28 and TRBJ1-5; D gene uncertain. The CDR3 consists of 13 residues. Germline CDR1 MDHEN, CDR2 SYDVKM. The germline V and J ends were trimmed by 7 bases and 9 bases, with 16 bases remaining between them. The DNA for the CDR3 is TGTGCCAGCACCATCCAAGGTTTTCGGCCCCAGCATTTT. Translating it yields CASTIQGFRPQHF.

This clone was seen more than once but under ten times. This same CDR3 is encoded by further DNA sequences in the sample. The chain has TRBV7-9 and TRBJ2-5; 10 nucleotides agree with TRBD2. Germline loops: CDR1 SEHNR, CDR2 FQNEAQ (reference sequence). The CDR3 is 14 residues long. The junction had 0 bases not matched to a gene; V was cut back by 1 base and J by 4 bases. The CDR3 reads CASSLGLAGETQYF. The CDR3 coding sequence is TGTGCCAGCAGCTTAGGACTAGCGGGAGAGACCCAGTACTTC.

This sequence joins TRBV28 and TRBJ1-5, with a weak D call TRBD1 (5 bases). The length of the CDR3 is 14 residues. CDR1 MDHEN and CDR2 SYDVKM come from the germline V gene. Trimming pared 7 bases from V and 4 bases from J, leaving 14 bases between. DNA of the CDR3: TGTGCCAGCACTGGCGGGGGGAATAATCAGCCCCAGCATTTT. It encodes CASTGGGNNQPQHF.

This clone was picked up one time. The V and J genes are TRBV28 and TRBJ2-7; the D is unclear. CDR1 is MDHEN and CDR2 is SYDVKM in the germline V gene. CDR3 length: 11 amino acids. The V end lost 1 base, the J end lost 5 bases, and 3 bases lay between the germline ends. CDR3 DNA sequence: TGTGCCAGCAGTTTATATGACGAGCAGTACTTC. It yields the protein CASSLYDEQYF.

The chain employs TRBV12-5 and TRBJ2-2; TRBD1 agrees at 9 bases. Germline V gene sequence: CDR1 LGHNT, CDR2 FRNRAP. CDR3 length: 15 residues. V lost 6 bases and J lost 4; bases outside the gene matches: 6. This CDR3 is CASGRGQGSTGELFF. In nucleotides, the CDR3 is TGTGCTAGTGGGCGAGGACAGGGGAGCACCGGGGAGCTGTTTTTT.

The V and J genes are TRBV6-6 and TRBJ1-2, with no clear D. Germline V gene sequence: CDR1 MNHNY, CDR2 SVGAGI (reference sequence). Trimming cost V 2 bases and J 11 bases, with 18 bases left between them. There are 14 residues in the CDR3. The CDR3 DNA is TGTGCCAGCAGTTACGGGGTTTCGACGAGTGGGTACACCTTC. Its protein is CASSYGVSTSGYTF.

Comments on this clone: The same CDR3 is also encoded by other DNA sequences in this sample. The rearrangement uses TRBV20-1 and TRBJ2-1; no clear D. Germline V lookup: CDR1 DFQATT, CDR2 SNEGSKA (reference sequence). CDR3 length equals 10 residues. Deletions cut 6 bases from V and 6 bases from J, with 6 bases between. CDR3 nucleotides: TGCAGTGCGAGCCTCAATGAGCAGTTCTTC. Residues: CSASLNEQFF.

The rearrangement joins TRBV11-3 to TRBJ2-3; D is undetermined. This CDR3 region has 17 residues. From germline, CDR1 is SGHNT and CDR2 YENEEA. The V gene lost 5 bases and the J gene lost 0 bases, with 18 bases spanning the gap. The CDR3 DNA reads as TGTGCCAGCAGCCCTACCGCTCAGGCTAGGAGCACAGATACGCAGTATTTT. Protein product: CASSPTAQARSTDTQYF.

This rearrangement joins TRBV9 to TRBJ2-7, with a tentative D call TRBD2 (6 bases). The CDR3 is 14 amino acids. Trimming took 1 base from V and 3 from J, leaving 11 bases between them. Per germline, CDR1 SGDLS and CDR2 YYNGEE. Here the CDR3 DNA reads TGTGCCAGCAGCGTAACTTCGGGAGTCTACGAGCAGTACTTC. Encoded protein: CASSVTSGVYEQYF. The complete variable domain, with remaining parts taken from reference TRBV9 and TRBJ2-7, reads DSGVTQTPKHLITATGQRVTLRCSPRSGDLSVYWYQQSLDQGLQFLIQYYNGEERAKGNILERFSAQQFPDLHSELNLSSLELGDSALYFCASSVTSGVYEQYFGPGTRLTVT.

The rearrangement links TRBV5-6 to TRBJ2-3; D unresolved. Germline V gene data show CDR1 as SGHDT and CDR2 as YYEEEE. V was shortened by 4 bases and J by 2 bases, with 11 bases between the two germline ends. CDR3 length: 14 amino acids. CDR3 nucleotide sequence: TGTGCCAGCAGCGGCGACTGGTACACAGATACGCAGTATTTT. Its translation is CASSGDWYTDTQYF.

Concerning this clone: Other DNA sequences from this sample encode an identical CDR3 as well. The V call is TRBV5-1, the J call TRBJ2-5; D not resolved. V shed 3 bases and J shed 1 base, with 7 bases lying between them. The CDR3 is made up of 13 amino acids. Germline CDR1 reads SGHRS; CDR2 reads YFSETQ. The CDR3 sequence: CASSYGPQETQYF. CDR3 coding DNA: TGCGCCAGCAGCTACGGGCCCCAAGAGACCCAGTACTTC.

This chain connects TRBV7-9 to TRBJ2-7; 9 nucleotides align to TRBD1. Germline CDR1 SEHNR, CDR2 FQNEAQ (reference sequence). The CDR3 runs 15 residues. The junction had 9 bases not matched to a gene; V was cut back by 4 bases and J by 5 bases. For the CDR3, the DNA is TGTGCCAGCAGCTCCCCCGGGACAGGGTCCGACGAGCAGTACTTC. Protein sequence: CASSSPGTGSDEQYF.

This chain links TRBV28 with TRBJ2-7; TRBD1 or TRBD2 may be the D gene (5 bases each). Germline loops: CDR1 MDHEN, CDR2 SYDVKM. The CDR3 spans 14 residues. V was shortened by 7 bases and J by 8 bases, with 21 bases between the two germline ends. CDR3 sequence reads: CASTPGSTILQQYF. CDR3 DNA: TGTGCCAGCACCCCAGGGAGTACCATTCTACAGCAGTACTTC.

This clone was seen more than once but under ten times. The rearrangement links TRBV28 to TRBJ2-7; tentative D call: TRBD2 (5 bases). Germline V gene lookup returns CDR1 MDHEN and CDR2 SYDVKM. V was cut by 0 bases and J by 2 bases, with 11 bases left in between. The CDR3 contains 15 residues. The CDR3 region is CASSLWAGGAYEQYF. As DNA, the CDR3 is TGTGCCAGCAGTTTATGGGCGGGCGGAGCCTACGAGCAGTACTTC.

The chain combines TRBV5-1 with TRBJ2-7; a possible D gene is TRBD2 (6 bases). Germline V CDR1 and CDR2: SGHRS, YFSETQ. The CDR3 totals 15 residues. The germline V and J ends were trimmed by 0 bases and 3 bases, with 13 bases remaining between them. The CDR3 sequence is CASSLDGTLFYEQYF. CDR3 in DNA: TGCGCCAGCAGCTTGGATGGGACTCTCTTCTACGAGCAGTACTTC.

V is TRBV4-3 and J is TRBJ2-7, with D perhaps TRBD2 (6 bases). The V gene lost 3 bases and the J gene lost 6 bases, with 12 bases spanning the gap. The CDR3 has 13 amino acids. Germline V gene data show CDR1 as LGHNA and CDR2 as YSLEER. CDR3 DNA sequence: TGCGCCAGCAGCCAGATACTAGCTTCCGAGCAGTACTTC. As protein: CASSQILASEQYF.

Remarks on this clone: The sample holds other DNA sequences that translate to the same CDR3. The CDR3 protein is CASSPTNEKLFF. CDR3 DNA: TGTGCCAGCTCACCAACTAATGAAAAACTGTTTTTT. The chain couples TRBV18 to TRBJ1-4; D is ambiguous. The CDR3 is 12 amino acids. The germline CDR1 and CDR2 sequences are KGHSH and LQKENI. V lost 2 bases and J 2 bases, leaving 0 bases between the germline ends.

V is TRBV11-3 and J is TRBJ2-7; no clear D. The CDR3 spans 13 residues. The V and J ends lost 5 bases and 2 bases respectively, with 10 bases between them. CDR1 is SGHNT, CDR2 YENEEA, per germline. The CDR3 is CASSLDVTYEQYF. For the CDR3, the DNA is TGTGCCAGCAGCCTGGACGTAACCTACGAGCAGTACTTC.

The rearrangement links TRBV5-1 to TRBJ2-7; D is unresolved. Germline values: CDR1 SGHRS, CDR2 YFSETQ. Trimming stripped 4 bases from V and 4 bases from J, with 21 bases between. The CDR3 is 16 residues long. The CDR3 DNA reads TGCGCCAGCAGCCCCGAAGGAACGGAGATGGTTTACGAGCAGTACTTC. Translation: CASSPEGTEMVYEQYF.

This clone has only one observation. This chain connects TRBV2 to TRBJ2-3, with D possibly TRBD1 on 6 matching bases. V was cut by 7 bases and J by 2 bases, with 13 bases left in between. CDR1 SNHLY and CDR2 FYNNEI come from the germline V gene. The CDR3 contains 14 residues. CDR3 protein: CASTKYRDTDTQYF. CDR3 nucleotides: TGTGCCAGCACCAAGTACAGGGACACAGATACGCAGTATTTT.